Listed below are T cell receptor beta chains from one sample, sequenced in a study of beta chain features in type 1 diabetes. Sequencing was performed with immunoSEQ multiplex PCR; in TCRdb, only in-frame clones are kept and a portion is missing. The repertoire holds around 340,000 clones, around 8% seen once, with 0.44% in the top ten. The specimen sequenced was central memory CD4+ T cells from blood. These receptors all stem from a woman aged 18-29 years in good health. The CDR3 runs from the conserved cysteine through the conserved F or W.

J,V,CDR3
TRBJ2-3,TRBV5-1,CASSPGTSGSLPTDTQYF
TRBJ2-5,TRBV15,CATSGRETQYF
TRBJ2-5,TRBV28,CASSPREAPGNF
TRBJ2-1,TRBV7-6,CASSLDWTYNEQFF
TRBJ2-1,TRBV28,CASNPIGKGHNEQFF
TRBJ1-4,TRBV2,CASSLMTTNEKLFF
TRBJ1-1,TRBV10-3,CAISERDITEAFF
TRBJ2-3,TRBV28,CASSERTDTQYF
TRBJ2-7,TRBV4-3,CASSQIVGDLYEQYF
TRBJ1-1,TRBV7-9,CASSQGDKFNTEAFF
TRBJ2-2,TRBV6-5,CASSYPSQEGVGELFF
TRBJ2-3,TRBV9,CASSPRRLSTDTQYF
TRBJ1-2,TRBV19,CASSSFTGYAYGYTF
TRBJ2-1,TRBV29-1,CSADPSGSGYNEQFF
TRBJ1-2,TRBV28,CASRTYERGYTF
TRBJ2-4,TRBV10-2,CASRPRDLAIQYF
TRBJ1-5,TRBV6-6,CASSYEGGWSNQPQHF
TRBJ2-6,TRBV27,CASSRGLLAGANVLTF
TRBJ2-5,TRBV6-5,CASSYSASGGQETQYF
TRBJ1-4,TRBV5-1,CASSFEPTNEKLFF
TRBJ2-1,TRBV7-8,CASSHYGGGGNEQFF
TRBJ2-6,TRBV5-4,CASTKGQGGSGANVLTF
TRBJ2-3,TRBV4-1,CASSPHVRDGTDTQYF
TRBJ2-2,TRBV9,CASNSNGQVRLFF
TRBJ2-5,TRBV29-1,CSAPKPGAETQYF
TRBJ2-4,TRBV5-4,CASSLRRQGAAKNIQYF